Listed below are T cell receptor beta chains from one sample, sequenced in a study of blood T cell repertoires in COVID-19. The repertoire was sequenced with immunoSEQ multiplex PCR; TCRdb's copy has only in-frame clones and lacks some. This table has 250,000 to 300,000 clones, approximately 88% appearing once. Sequenced: peripheral blood. The receptors derive from a woman aged 70-85 years with COVID-19, enrolled during active disease. Both conserved end residues are part of each CDR3. D genes are given only for firm matches. For some rows the clone size is stated as once, few or many, or as a class when expanded; others skip it.

size	D	V	J	DNA	CDR3
.	TRBD1	TRBV15	TRBJ1-2	TGTGCCACCAGCAGACCGGGACAGGGGGTAGGATATGGCTACACCTTC	CATSRPGQGVGYGYTF
.	.	TRBV28	TRBJ2-3	TGTGCCAGCAGTTCCTATCCAGACAGCCCCCAAGGGACAGATACGCAGTATTTT	CASSSYPDSPQGTDTQYF
.	.	TRBV28	TRBJ1-2	TGTGCCAGCGGTTTAACAGGGACCAACTATGGCTACACCTTC	CASGLTGTNYGYTF
.	TRBD1	TRBV28	TRBJ1-2	TGTGCCACCCCCCGGGACAGGGGCCAATCTCCCTATGGCTACACCTTC	CATPRDRGQSPYGYTF
.	.	TRBV9	TRBJ2-2	TGTGCCAGCAGCGTAGTGGGGGCGAACGGGGAGCTGTTTTTT	CASSVVGANGELFF
.	TRBD2	TRBV5-4	TRBJ2-3	TGTGCCAGCAGCGATTCGGGAGCGGGGACAGATACGCAGTATTTT	CASSDSGAGTDTQYF
.	.	TRBV6-2/TRBV6-3	TRBJ2-5	TGTGCCAGCAGCAAGTCGCGGGAAGTTTTGGAGACCCAGTACTTC	CASSKSREVLETQYF
once	.	TRBV2	TRBJ1-3	TGTGCCAGCAAGGACAGACCAAACTCTGGAAACACCATATATTTT	CASKDRPNSGNTIYF
.	.	TRBV6-5	TRBJ1-2	TGTGCCAGCAGATGGGGGCAGGGTAATGGCTACACCTTC	CASRWGQGNGYTF
.	TRBD1	TRBV6-6	TRBJ1-2	TGTGCCAGCAGTTACCAAAGGGGGCCCTTCTATGGCTACACCTTC	CASSYQRGPFYGYTF
.	.	TRBV3-1/TRBV3-2	TRBJ1-1	TGTGCCAGCAGCCCACTCAGGGGAGAAGCTTTCTTT	CASSPLRGEAFF
.	TRBD1	TRBV28	TRBJ1-4	TGTGCCAGCATAGGACAGGGGGCGGGGGTTGAAAAACTGTTTTTT	CASIGQGAGVEKLFF
.	.	TRBV30	TRBJ1-1	TGTGCCTGGAGTGTATTCCCAGGGTTTAATAGAGCTTTCTTT	CAWSVFPGFNRAFF
.	.	TRBV28	TRBJ1-2	TGTGCCAGCAGTCTAACACCCAGGGGAACTAACTATGGCTACACCTTC	CASSLTPRGTNYGYTF
.	.	TRBV2	TRBJ1-4	TGTGCCAGCATCCAAGCGGGACCCGGGGGGGGAAAACTGTTTTTT	CASIQAGPGGGKLFF
once	.	TRBV19	TRBJ1-4	TGTGCCAGTAGTATGGAGGTATTTTGGGAAAAACTGTTTTTT	CASSMEVFWEKLFF
.	.	TRBV28	TRBJ1-5	TGTGCCAGCAGTTTAGTGGCAGGCCTTCAGCCCCAGCATTTT	CASSLVAGLQPQHF